These 22 T cell receptor beta chains came from one sample sequenced in a study of PD-1 blockade in mismatch repair-deficient tumors. Assay: immunoSEQ multiplex PCR; the TCRdb copy retains only in-frame clones and omits some. The table has 30,000 to 40,000 clones, about 85% seen once. The sequenced sample was peripheral blood, obtained approximately 80 weeks after starting pembrolizumab. The receptor source for this set is an adult with mismatch repair-deficient cancer.

The V and J genes are TRBV5-8 and TRBJ2-3, with TRBD2 identical over 15 bases. The V gene end was trimmed by 4 bases and the J gene end by 7 bases; junction bases not matched to a gene: 1. The CDR3 is made up of 14 amino acids. CDR1 is SGHTS and CDR2 is YDEGEE in the germline V gene. CDR3 amino acids: CASSGLAGGYTQYF. For the CDR3, the DNA is TGTGCCAGCAGCGGACTAGCGGGAGGGTATACGCAGTATTTT.

V and J are TRBV29-1 and TRBJ1-2; 8 bases agree with TRBD1. The CDR3 is 19 amino acids. Germline CDR1 and CDR2: SQVTM and ANQGSEA. V lost 0 bases and J lost 0; bases outside the gene matches: 15. The CDR3 coding sequence is TGCAGCGTTGAAGATAGGCAGGGGGCGTTTTTTAGTCCTAACTATGGCTACACCTTC. Protein sequence: CSVEDRQGAFFSPNYGYTF.

This clone has only one observation. This chain links TRBV7-8 with TRBJ1-5, with 7 bases fitting TRBD1. With V trimmed by 2 bases and J by 4 bases, 5 bases remained unmatched. Germline loops: CDR1 SGHVS, CDR2 FQNEAQ. The CDR3 runs to 15 residues. CDR3 protein: CASSLRGGGNQPQHF. The DNA of the CDR3 is TGTGCCAGCAGCTTAAGAGGGGGCGGGAATCAGCCCCAGCATTTT.

The gene calls are TRBV5-4 and TRBJ1-1; D gene unclear. This CDR3 comprises 15 residues. Between the trimmed V and J ends, which lost 1 base and 1 base, there was a span of 11 bases. From germline, CDR1 is SGHNT and CDR2 YYREEE (reference sequence). The CDR3 DNA reads TGTGCCAGCAGCTTGCCCGGTGCAGGGAACACTGAAGCTTTCTTT. It yields the protein CASSLPGAGNTEAFF.

A single count supports this clone. The chain joins TRBV7-9 to TRBJ2-7, with 8 positions matching TRBD1. The CDR3 covers 14 residues. J gave up 1 base and V 4 bases, and 3 bases lay outside the gene matches. From germline, CDR1 is SEHNR and CDR2 FQNEAQ (reference sequence). The CDR3 bases are TGTGCCAGCAGCTCACAGGGGGGTTCCTACGAGCAGTACTTC. Translating it yields CASSSQGGSYEQYF.

The chain uses TRBV19 and TRBJ1-1, with 7 bases aligning to TRBD1. This CDR3 region has 15 residues. Germline V lookup: CDR1 LNHDA, CDR2 SQIVND (reference sequence). Trimming at V came to 7 bases and at J to 4 bases, leaving 12 bases not matched to a gene. The CDR3 DNA sequence: TGTGCCAGTACCGCCGGGACAGCTTCGGGCACTGAAGCTTTCTTT. It encodes CASTAGTASGTEAFF.

This clone came up once. The gene calls are TRBV6-1 and TRBJ1-2, with 7 positions matching TRBD1. Germline lookup yields CDR1 MNHNS and CDR2 SASEGT. The CDR3 length is 13 residues. V lost 6 bases to trimming and J lost 8 bases; unmatched junction nucleotides: 9. The CDR3 coding sequence is TGTGCCAGCAGCCCGACAGGGTTTGAGGGCTACACCTTC. It codes for CASSPTGFEGYTF.

The rearrangement uses TRBV28 and TRBJ2-1; 9 bases match TRBD2. V gave up 7 bases and J gave up 9 bases; unmatched junction bases: 13. The CDR3 covers 15 residues. CDR1 MDHEN and CDR2 SYDVKM come from the germline V gene. The CDR3 sequence: CASTPGASGNTEQFF. Here the CDR3 DNA reads TGTGCCAGCACCCCCGGGGCTAGCGGGAACACTGAGCAGTTCTTC.

The rearrangement joins TRBV9 to TRBJ2-7, with D perhaps TRBD1 or TRBD2 (5 bases each). The CDR3 is made up of 14 amino acids. Germline V gene lookup returns CDR1 SGDLS and CDR2 YYNGEE. Trimming stripped 0 bases from V and 0 bases from J, with 7 bases between. In nucleotides, the CDR3 is TGTGCCAGCAGCGTAGTTGGGGGCTCCTACGAGCAGTACTTC. This gives the protein CASSVVGGSYEQYF. Full variable domain (remainder filled in from reference TRBV9 and TRBJ2-7): DSGVTQTPKHLITATGQRVTLRCSPRSGDLSVYWYQQSLDQGLQFLIQYYNGEERAKGNILERFSAQQFPDLHSELNLSSLELGDSALYFCASSVVGGSYEQYFGPGTRLTVT.

This clone occurred a few times. The V and J genes are TRBV6-6 and TRBJ1-1; no definite D call. V gave up 3 bases and J gave up 2 bases, with 4 bases separating them. The CDR3 is 12 amino acids. Germline CDR1 reads MNHNY; CDR2 reads SVGAGI (reference sequence). For the CDR3, the DNA is TGTGCCAGCAGTTATGATAACACTGAAGCTTTCTTT. Translated: CASSYDNTEAFF.

This chain joins TRBV5-1 and TRBJ2-2, with no clear D. The germline V gene has CDR1 SGHRS and CDR2 YFSETQ. Between the trimmed V and J ends, which lost 1 base and 3 bases, there was a span of 4 bases. This CDR3 is built from 13 residues. CDR3 nucleotides: TGCGCCAGCAGCTTGTTCGACACCGGGGAGCTGTTTTTT. The encoded protein is CASSLFDTGELFF.

This clone appeared a single time. The genes are TRBV9 and TRBJ2-3; 13 nucleotides align to TRBD2. V was clipped by 3 bases and J by 0 bases; unmatched bases: 10. Germline V gene lookup returns CDR1 SGDLS and CDR2 YYNGEE. CDR3 length: 19 residues. DNA of the CDR3: TGTGCCAGCAGCGCCAGACTAGCGGGAGGATCTCCTAGCACAGATACGCAGTATTTT. This codes for CASSARLAGGSPSTDTQYF.

The V call is TRBV28, the J call TRBJ1-5, with 10 bases matching TRBD1. V was clipped by 6 bases and J by 6 bases; unmatched bases: 8. Germline V CDR1 and CDR2: MDHEN, SYDVKM. This CDR3 contains 15 residues. The CDR3 nucleotides read TGTGCCAGCAGGCGAGAGACAGGGGGCTTTCAGCCCCAGCATTTT. Translation gives CASRRETGGFQPQHF.

This clone appeared a few times. The gene calls are TRBV27 and TRBJ2-7; D is possibly TRBD1 (5 bases). The V end lost 5 bases, the J end lost 0 bases, and 11 bases lay between the germline ends. Germline V gives CDR1 MNHEY, CDR2 SMNVEV (reference sequence). The CDR3 covers 14 residues. The CDR3 DNA follows: TGTGCCAGCAGTGACCGACAGAGCTCCTACGAGCAGTACTTC. Encoded protein: CASSDRQSSYEQYF.

This clone was observed a few times. V gene TRBV30 combines with J gene TRBJ2-5; 8 positions agree with TRBD1. CDR3 length equals 14 residues. The junction had 4 bases not matched to a gene; V was cut back by 3 bases and J by 1 base. CDR1 and CDR2 (germline): GTSNPN, SVGIG (reference sequence). CDR3 nucleotides: TGTGCCTGGAGCTTGACAGGGGCCCAAGAGACCCAGTACTTC. This translates into CAWSLTGAQETQYF.

V usage is TRBV29-1 and J usage is TRBJ2-7; D gene unclear. Germline loops: CDR1 SQVTM, CDR2 ANQGSEA. The germline V and J ends were trimmed by 6 bases and 8 bases, with 20 bases remaining between them. The CDR3 length is 13 residues. CDR3 sequence (DNA): TGCAGCGTGCAAACACTTCTAGGCAGTAAGCAGTACTTC. Its translation: CSVQTLLGSKQYF.

The chain joins TRBV21-1 to TRBJ2-7. TRBV21-1 is a pseudogene locus. The CDR3 extends over 15 amino acids. Here the CDR3 reads CASSSCPGFPYEQYF. As DNA, the CDR3 is TGTGCCAGCAGTTCGTGCCCTGGATTTCCCTACGAGCAGTACTTC.

The chain recombines TRBV28 with TRBJ1-3, with a tentative D call TRBD1 (5 bases). From germline, CDR1 is MDHEN and CDR2 SYDVKM. Trimming removed 4 bases at V and 4 bases at J, with 11 bases between. This CDR3 is built from 14 residues. The CDR3 here is CASSSGPLGNTIYF. The CDR3 nucleotides are TGTGCCAGCAGTTCGGGACCCCTCGGAAACACCATATATTTT.

V usage is TRBV28 and J usage is TRBJ2-7, with D tentatively TRBD1 (6 bases). Trimming removed 8 bases from V and 2 bases from J, with 16 bases in between. The CDR3 sequence is 14 residues long. The germline V gene encodes CDR1 MDHEN and CDR2 SYDVKM. CDR3 residues: CASGVGDTTYEQYF. CDR3 sequence (DNA): TGTGCCAGCGGAGTGGGGGACACGACCTACGAGCAGTACTTC.

The chain has TRBV7-2 and TRBJ2-7, with 8 nucleotides matching TRBD2. The V gene end was trimmed by 2 bases and the J gene end by 1 base; junction bases not matched to a gene: 4. Per germline, CDR1 SGHTA and CDR2 FQGNSA. There are 15 residues in the CDR3. Here the CDR3 DNA reads TGTGCCAGCAGCTTATCGGGAGGGCCATCCTACGAGCAGTACTTC. Its translation: CASSLSGGPSYEQYF.

The chain is built from TRBV9 and TRBJ1-4; D might be TRBD1 (5 bases). Trimming took 4 bases from V and 5 from J, leaving 15 bases between them. This CDR3 spans 15 amino acids. Germline CDR1 is SGDLS and CDR2 is YYNGEE. Here the CDR3 reads CASSPTGPQNEKLFF. CDR3 DNA sequence: TGTGCCAGCAGCCCCACAGGACCTCAAAATGAAAAACTGTTTTTT. Filled out from reference TRBV9 and TRBJ1-4, the complete variable domain reads DSGVTQTPKHLITATGQRVTLRCSPRSGDLSVYWYQQSLDQGLQFLIQYYNGEERAKGNILERFSAQQFPDLHSELNLSSLELGDSALYFCASSPTGPQNEKLFFGSGTQLSVL.

V and J are TRBV4-3 and TRBJ1-2, with D possibly TRBD1 on 5 matching bases. The CDR3 runs to 14 residues. V gave up 1 base and J gave up 4 bases, with 10 bases separating them. Germline V gives CDR1 LGHNA, CDR2 YSLEER. The CDR3 DNA reads as TGCGCCAGCAGCCAAGGAGACAGTGGCTATGGCTACACCTTC. Protein sequence: CASSQGDSGYGYTF.